Listed here are 31 T cell receptor beta chains from one sample, sequenced in a study of cytomegalovirus exposure and HLA in healthy donors. PCR used 60 Vbeta primers and 13 Jbeta primers. The assay was immunoSEQ multiplex PCR, and TCRdb's table has in-frame clones only and misses some. The table lists 100,000 or so clones, 70% to 80% of them singletons. The sequenced material came from PBMCs. Every receptor here comes from a female donor in good health and CMV-seropositive.

Only one count was recorded for this clone. This chain connects TRBV6-5 to TRBJ1-3; D is ambiguous. The V end lost 10 bases, the J end lost 0 bases, and 16 bases lay between the germline ends. This CDR3 is built from 15 residues. The germline V gene encodes CDR1 MNHEY and CDR2 SVGAGI. The CDR3 DNA reads TGTGCCACCCGGAGAACTTCCACCTCTGGAAACACCATATATTTT. It codes for CATRRTSTSGNTIYF.

V gene TRBV30 combines with J gene TRBJ1-1; D gene ambiguous. V shed 2 bases and J shed 1 base, with 8 bases lying between them. The CDR3 runs 13 residues. Germline assignment: CDR1 GTSNPN and CDR2 SVGIG (reference sequence). CDR3 DNA: TGTGCCTGGAGTCAGGTGAGGAACACTGAAGCTTTCTTT. Its translation is CAWSQVRNTEAFF. The variable domain in full, completed from reference TRBV30 and TRBJ1-1, reads SQTIHQWPATLVQPVGSPLSLECTVEGTSNPNLYWYRQAAGRGLQLLFYSVGIGQISSEVPQNLSASRPQDRQFILSSKKLLLSDSGFYLCAWSQVRNTEAFFGQGTRLTVV.

The chain combines TRBV4-2 with TRBJ2-3; TRBD2 agrees at 7 bases. The CDR3 runs 16 residues. Germline V gene sequence: CDR1 LGHNA, CDR2 YNFKEQ. Trimming took 1 base from V and 5 from J; bases not matched to a gene: 9. The chain's CDR3 is CASSQGGEGLGDTQYF. CDR3 DNA sequence: TGTGCCAGCAGCCAAGGGGGGGAGGGCCTTGGAGATACGCAGTATTTT.

The chain couples TRBV4-3 to TRBJ1-6, with 8 bases lining up with TRBD1. J gave up 8 bases and V 5 bases, and 5 bases lay outside the gene matches. The germline CDR1 and CDR2 sequences are LGHNA and YSLEER. The CDR3 has 14 amino acids. CDR3 residues: CASSMDRADSPLHF. Written as DNA, the CDR3 is TGCGCCAGCAGCATGGACAGGGCTGATTCACCCCTCCACTTT.

Notes on this clone: Relative to the germline gene, one junction end is altered; a read error may explain this. This chain links TRBV7-9 with TRBJ2-7; 12 bases agree with TRBD1. The CDR3 consists of 16 residues. Germline V gene sequence: CDR1 SEHNR, CDR2 FQNEAQ (reference sequence). The CDR3 region is CSSSWGQGAGGYEQYF. The CDR3 region has the DNA TGTTCCAGCAGCTGGGGACAGGGGGCAGGAGGGTACGAGCAGTACTTC.

The V gene is TRBV5-4, the J gene TRBJ1-2; the D gene is possibly TRBD1 (5 bases). Germline CDR1 and CDR2: SGHNT and YYREEE (reference sequence). The CDR3 consists of 14 residues. V dropped 4 bases and J dropped 4 bases, with 14 bases sitting between them. The CDR3 nucleotides are TGTGCCAGCAGCCCCCGGGGGGGAACCTATGGCTACACCTTC. Translation gives CASSPRGGTYGYTF.

The chain has TRBV5-5 and TRBJ1-3; TRBD1 agrees at 8 bases. The length of the CDR3 is 15 residues. From germline, CDR1 is SGHKS and CDR2 YYEKEE (reference sequence). The junction had 2 bases not matched to a gene; V was cut back by 0 bases and J by 3 bases. The CDR3 sequence is CASSLVTGDGNTIYF. DNA of the CDR3: TGTGCCAGCAGCTTGGTGACAGGGGATGGAAACACCATATATTTT. Together with reference TRBV5-5 and TRBJ1-3, the CDR3 gives the full variable domain: DAGVTQSPTHLIKTRGQQVTLRCSPISGHKSVSWYQQVLGQGPQFIFQYYEKEERGRGNFPDRFSARQFPNYSSELNVNALLLGDSALYLCASSLVTGDGNTIYFGEGSWLTVV.

This chain connects TRBV5-5 to TRBJ2-3, with 9 bases fitting TRBD1. The J segment lost 0 bases and the V segment lost 7 bases, leaving 15 bases of the junction unmatched. This CDR3 region has 18 residues. Germline lookup yields CDR1 SGHKS and CDR2 YYEKEE (reference sequence). The CDR3, as DNA: TGTGCCAGCCGCCGGGTCTTCCGGGACAGGGTAAGCACAGATACGCAGTATTTT. As protein: CASRRVFRDRVSTDTQYF. Together with reference TRBV5-5 and TRBJ2-3, the CDR3 gives the full variable domain: DAGVTQSPTHLIKTRGQQVTLRCSPISGHKSVSWYQQVLGQGPQFIFQYYEKEERGRGNFPDRFSARQFPNYSSELNVNALLLGDSALYLCASRRVFRDRVSTDTQYFGPGTRLTVL.

The J gene is TRBJ2-1, the V gene TRBV7-9; no firm D call. This CDR3 is 14 amino acids long. CDR1 and CDR2 (germline): SEHNR, FQNEAQ (reference sequence). V lost 1 base and J 0 bases, leaving 4 bases between the germline ends. In DNA, the CDR3 is TGTGCCAGCAGCTTAGGACTCTCCTACAATGAGCAGTTCTTC. Amino acids: CASSLGLSYNEQFF.

Points on this clone: Compared with germline, one end of the junction differs, possibly owing to a read error. V usage is TRBV27 and J usage is TRBJ2-4; the D gene is possibly TRBD1 (5 bases). CDR1 is MNHEY, CDR2 SMNVEV, per germline (reference sequence). The CDR3 spans 16 residues. CDR3 in amino acids: CASSLSIGAAKNSQYF. The CDR3, as DNA: TGTGCCAGCAGTTTATCTATTGGGGCGGCCAAAAACAGTCAGTACTTC.

V usage is TRBV5-1 and J usage is TRBJ1-2; a possible D gene is TRBD1 (6 bases). Deletions cut 4 bases from V and 2 bases from J, with 15 bases between. The CDR3 is 15 residues long. Germline CDR1 and CDR2: SGHRS and YFSETQ. The DNA of the CDR3 is TGCGCCAGCAGCCCGGACAGCCTGGGGAACTATGGCTACACCTTC. Amino acid sequence: CASSPDSLGNYGYTF.

This clone was seen more than once but under ten times. The CDR3 region is CASTERGGRADSNQPQHF. The DNA for the CDR3 is TGTGCCAGCACCGAAAGGGGGGGAAGGGCCGATAGCAATCAGCCCCAGCATTTT. V is TRBV6-7 and J is TRBJ1-5; a weak D match, TRBD1 (6 bases). TRBV6-7 is noted as an ORF with a role that remains uncertain. The CDR3 loop spans 18 amino acids. Trimming took off 7 bases at V and 0 bases at J, with 22 bases between the two ends.

The V call is TRBV11-2, the J call TRBJ2-3; 8 nucleotides match TRBD2. Per germline, CDR1 SGHAT and CDR2 FQNNGV. J lost 2 bases, V lost 2 bases, and 9 bases had no gene match. CDR3 length: 17 amino acids. The CDR3 sequence: CASSLRPLAGFTDTQYF. CDR3 DNA: TGTGCCAGCAGCTTAAGACCCCTAGCGGGTTTCACAGATACGCAGTATTTT.

The rearrangement links TRBV5-1 to TRBJ2-7, with D possibly being TRBD1 (6 bases). CDR3 length: 15 residues. V shed 0 bases and J shed 4 bases, with 14 bases lying between them. From germline, CDR1 is SGHRS and CDR2 YFSETQ. The CDR3 sequence: CASSLEGRGHYEQYF. CDR3 DNA: TGCGCCAGCAGCTTGGAGGGCAGGGGCCATTACGAGCAGTACTTC.

The chain's CDR3 is CASSYTSNEQFF. As DNA, the CDR3 is TGTGCCAGCAGTTATACTTCCAATGAGCAGTTCTTC. The chain joins TRBV6-6 to TRBJ2-1, with D unresolved. CDR3 length equals 12 residues. Trimming cost V 3 bases and J 6 bases, with 6 bases left between them. Germline loops: CDR1 MNHNY, CDR2 SVGAGI (reference sequence).

J is TRBJ1-1 and V is TRBV5-1, with D possibly matching TRBD1 (5 bases). The V end was cut by 5 bases, the J end by 1 base, with 12 bases between. Germline-derived CDR1 and CDR2 are SGHRS and YFSETQ. CDR3 size: 14 residues. The CDR3: CASSRLRENTEAFF. The DNA of the CDR3 is TGCGCCAGCAGTCGCCTCAGGGAGAACACTGAAGCTTTCTTT.

The rearrangement joins TRBV2 to TRBJ1-2; D perhaps matches TRBD1 (6 bases). Trimming took off 4 bases at V and 2 bases at J, with 11 bases between the two ends. Germline CDR1 SNHLY, CDR2 FYNNEI. The CDR3 spans 14 residues. The CDR3 is CASSGVRGNYGYTF. CDR3 DNA sequence: TGTGCCAGCAGTGGGGTCAGGGGAAACTATGGCTACACCTTC.

This clone was seen a few times. The chain combines TRBV10-3 with TRBJ1-3; 8 nucleotides align to TRBD1. V was pared by 6 bases and J by 0 bases, with 1 base of the junction left unmatched. Germline V gives CDR1 ENHRY, CDR2 SYGVKD. The length of the CDR3 is 14 residues. CDR3 in DNA: TGTGCCATCAGGGGGACAGGCTCTGGAAACACCATATATTTT. It specifies CAIRGTGSGNTIYF.

The chain links TRBV5-4 to TRBJ1-4, with D possibly being TRBD1 (6 bases). From germline, CDR1 is SGHNT and CDR2 YYREEE (reference sequence). Trimming cost V 1 base and J 8 bases, with 9 bases left between them. The CDR3 totals 13 residues. The CDR3 DNA sequence: TGTGCCAGCAGCTTGTCAGGGGACGAAAAACTGTTTTTT. Translation: CASSLSGDEKLFF.

This clone has only a few counts. The gene calls are TRBV30 and TRBJ1-5; D gene uncertain. V was clipped by 7 bases and J by 0 bases, with 10 bases between them. The CDR3 covers 13 residues. Germline CDR1 GTSNPN, CDR2 SVGIG (reference sequence). The CDR3 is CASSRDSNQPQHF. The CDR3 DNA is TGTGCCTCTTCGCGGGATAGCAATCAGCCCCAGCATTTT.

The chain joins TRBV7-2 to TRBJ2-2; D possibly corresponds to TRBD1 (6 bases). The V gene lost 2 bases and the J gene lost 6 bases, with 13 bases spanning the gap. The CDR3 consists of 15 residues. Per germline, CDR1 SGHTA and CDR2 FQGNSA. Here the CDR3 DNA reads TGTGCCAGCAGCTTAACAGGGAAGAGGGCCGGGGAGCTGTTTTTT. Encoded protein: CASSLTGKRAGELFF. The variable domain in full, completed from reference TRBV7-2 and TRBJ2-2, reads GAGVSQSPSNKVTEKGKDVELRCDPISGHTALYWYRQSLGQGLEFLIYFQGNSAPDKSGLPSDRFSAERTGGSVSTLTIQRTQQEDSAVYLCASSLTGKRAGELFFGEGSRLTVL.

This chain uses TRBV5-4 with TRBJ2-7, with 8 bases that match TRBD1. V gave up 0 bases and J gave up 7 bases; unmatched junction bases: 6. The CDR3 has 14 residues. Germline lookup yields CDR1 SGHNT and CDR2 YYREEE (reference sequence). In DNA, the CDR3 is TGTGCCAGCAGCTTGGGACAGGGGCCCCTGGAGCAGTACTTC. Protein product: CASSLGQGPLEQYF.

V is TRBV7-9 and J is TRBJ2-2; tentative D call: TRBD2 (6 bases). The CDR3 has 14 residues. Deletions cut 6 bases from V and 2 bases from J, with 10 bases between. Germline V CDR1 and CDR2: SEHNR, FQNEAQ (reference sequence). In DNA, the CDR3 is TGTGCCAGCAGTTCGGGGGTCAACACCGGGGAGCTGTTTTTT. Its translation is CASSSGVNTGELFF.

This rearrangement joins TRBV7-2 to TRBJ2-6; weak D call: TRBD2 (6 bases). Deletions cut 0 bases from V and 2 bases from J, with 8 bases between. There are 16 residues in the CDR3. CDR1 is SGHTA and CDR2 is FQGNSA in the germline V gene. Here the CDR3 reads CASSLATGAGANVLTF. The CDR3 DNA sequence: TGTGCCAGCAGCTTAGCGACGGGGGCTGGGGCCAACGTCCTGACTTTC.

V usage is TRBV2 and J usage is TRBJ1-2; 8 bases agree with TRBD1. Germline trimming cut 3 bases from V and 6 bases from J; bases unmatched to any gene: 3. The germline V gene encodes CDR1 SNHLY and CDR2 FYNNEI. CDR3 size: 13 residues. CDR3 amino acids: CASSEHRGDGYTF. CDR3 in DNA: TGTGCCAGCAGTGAGCACAGGGGGGATGGCTACACCTTC.

About this clone itself: No conserved phenylalanine or tryptophan ends this CDR3, so it is likely a read error. The V and J genes are TRBV27 and TRBJ2-7, with TRBD2 matching 11 bases. The junction had 6 bases not matched to a gene; V was cut back by 3 bases and J by 2 bases. The V gene's germline CDR1 is MNHEY and CDR2 SMNVEV (reference sequence). The CDR3 contains 16 residues. The CDR3 nucleotides are TGTGCCAGCAGTTTTTTGACTAGCGGGAAGACCTACGAGCAGTACCTC. It yields the protein CASSFLTSGKTYEQYL.

The chain uses TRBV15 and TRBJ1-2; D remains unclear. The germline V and J ends were trimmed by 0 bases and 0 bases, with 8 bases remaining between them. Germline V gene data show CDR1 as LNHNV and CDR2 as YYDKDF (reference sequence). This CDR3 has 15 residues. For the CDR3, the DNA is TGTGCCACCAGCAGAGATCGCTCTACTAACTATGGCTACACCTTC. Its protein is CATSRDRSTNYGYTF.

The V and J genes are TRBV19 and TRBJ1-2; 12 bases are a match to TRBD1. The trim removed 3 bases at V and 4 bases at J, leaving 12 bases unmatched. The CDR3 runs 18 residues. Germline V lookup: CDR1 LNHDA, CDR2 SQIVND (reference sequence). The CDR3 DNA is TGTGCCAGTAGTATTAGGCCCAGGGACAGGGGGCGTTTCTATGGCTACACCTTC. Amino acid sequence: CASSIRPRDRGRFYGYTF.

The genes are TRBV29-1 and TRBJ2-5; 9 nucleotides align to TRBD2. Looked up from germline, CDR1 is SQVTM and CDR2 is ANQGSEA. The junction had 6 bases not matched to a gene; V was cut back by 4 bases and J by 6 bases. The CDR3 has 13 residues. The CDR3 loop reads CSVALSSGKTQYF. The CDR3 DNA is TGCAGCGTTGCCCTATCTAGCGGGAAGACCCAGTACTTC.

The genes are TRBV5-5 and TRBJ1-4; TRBD1 agrees at 9 bases. CDR3 length: 16 residues. J was trimmed by 6 bases and V by 4 bases; bases with no gene match: 10. Germline assignment: CDR1 SGHKS and CDR2 YYEKEE (reference sequence). The CDR3 here is CASSPHRGRLDEKLFF. Here the CDR3 DNA reads TGTGCCAGCAGCCCCCACAGGGGGCGTTTGGATGAAAAACTGTTTTTT.

The count of this clone is one. Given the absence of the conserved phenylalanine or tryptophan at the CDR3 end, a read error is likely. The V gene is TRBV14, the J gene TRBJ2-7; TRBD2 agrees at 10 bases. Germline V CDR1 and CDR2: SGHDN, FVKESK. CDR3 length: 15 amino acids. V shed 1 base and J 6 bases; nucleotides not matched to a gene: 6. CDR3 loop: CASSQAASGSSEQYL. For the CDR3, the DNA is TGTGCCAGCAGCCAAGCCGCTAGCGGGAGTTCCGAGCAGTACCTC.